The next 9 T cell receptor beta chains were all read from a single sample in a study of response to subunit inactivated influenza vaccine (dated by TCRdb to the late 2010s). Libraries were built with RT-PCR. Sequencing was performed on an Illumina HiSeq 2500. TCRdb reprocessed the public reads (quality trimming at Q25 with fastp, clone calling with MiXCR) and kept in-frame beta chains. Every distinct CDR3 protein forms one entry, paired with its most common genes and DNA. This sample is represented by about 500,000 distinct CDR3 sequences; about 15% of them were singletons. The ten largest clones add up to roughly 3% of the sample. Material: CD4+ T cells sorted from PBMCs, obtained roughly 24 months after vaccination. These receptor sequences come from a man between 50 and 70 years old who received an inactivated influenza vaccine. Donor details come from another sample of the same person, matched by shared clones.

The sample holds a few counts of this clonotype. The genes are TRBV20-1 and TRBJ2-1; D is uncertain. V lost 3 bases and J lost 1, with 13 bases in between. This CDR3 region has 15 residues. CDR1 and CDR2 (germline): DFQATT, SNEGSKA (reference sequence). CDR3 in amino acids: CSASGGDLSYNEQFF. Written as DNA, the CDR3 is TGCAGTGCTAGTGGTGGTGACCTTTCCTACAATGAGCAGTTCTTC.

The chain links TRBV28 to TRBJ1-2; D is unresolved. V dropped 3 bases and J dropped 6 bases, with 11 bases sitting between them. The germline gives CDR1 MDHEN, CDR2 SYDVKM. The length of the CDR3 is 13 residues. As DNA, the CDR3 is TGTGCCAGCAGTTTGAGAACCACGGATGGCTACACCTTC. Amino acid sequence: CASSLRTTDGYTF.

On this clonotype: At one of its ends the junction is not consistent with the germline gene, which may arise from a read error. The chain is built from TRBV12-3 or TRBV12-4 and TRBJ1-3, with D tentatively TRBD1 (5 bases). The length of the CDR3 is 15 residues. The CDR3 spells CASSPGGTSGNTLYF. The CDR3 nucleotides are TGTGCCAGCAGCCCAGGAGGGACTTCTGGAAACACCTTATATTTT.

This clonotype was seen only a few times. The gene calls are TRBV5-1 and TRBJ1-2, with a tentative D call TRBD1 (5 bases). The CDR3 has 14 amino acids. V gave up 0 bases and J gave up 2 bases, with 8 bases separating them. Germline V gene sequence: CDR1 SGHRS, CDR2 YFSETQ. The CDR3 DNA sequence: TGCGCCAGCAGCTTGGACCCAGGGAACTATGGCTACACCTTC. Its translation is CASSLDPGNYGYTF.

V is TRBV5-1 and J is TRBJ1-5, with D unclear. Germline V gives CDR1 SGHRS, CDR2 YFSETQ. V dropped 0 bases and J dropped 4 bases, with 8 bases sitting between them. The CDR3 is 14 amino acids. In DNA, the CDR3 is TGCGCCAGCAGCTTGGATGGGCAAAATCAGCCCCAGCATTTT. This gives the protein CASSLDGQNQPQHF.

This chain joins TRBV6-2 or TRBV6-3 and TRBJ2-5; a weak D match, TRBD2 (6 bases). The CDR3 sequence is 13 residues long. Germline V gene data show CDR1 as MNHEY and CDR2 as SVGEGT. Trimming shortened V by 4 bases and J by 5 bases, and 11 bases separated the two germline ends. The CDR3 DNA reads as TGTGCCAGCAGTTTTGAGGAGGGGGAGACCCAGTACTTC. It translates to CASSFEEGETQYF.

This clonotype was detected many times. The rearrangement uses TRBV20-1 and TRBJ2-1, with D uncertain. V lost 0 bases and J lost 4, with 10 bases in between. The CDR3 is 14 residues long. Germline-derived CDR1 and CDR2 are DFQATT and SNEGSKA (reference sequence). The CDR3 protein is CSARDLNKYNEQFF. The DNA for the CDR3 is TGCAGTGCTAGAGATCTAAACAAATACAATGAGCAGTTCTTC.

This clonotype was seen a few times. The chain links TRBV28 to TRBJ2-1; D uncertain. Trimming pared 6 bases from V and 3 bases from J, leaving 9 bases between. The CDR3 is made up of 13 amino acids. CDR1 and CDR2 (germline): MDHEN, SYDVKM. In DNA form, the CDR3 reads TGTGCCAGCAGAGCCCCCGGCTACAATGAGCAGTTCTTC. This encodes CASRAPGYNEQFF.

The genes are TRBV4-2 and TRBJ2-7; 8 bases fit TRBD2. The ends lost 3 bases at V and 2 bases at J; junction bases unmatched: 9. The CDR3 length is 16 residues. Per germline, CDR1 LGHNA and CDR2 YNFKEQ. CDR3 protein: CASSQTSTSGTYEQYF. The CDR3, as DNA: TGTGCCAGCAGCCAGACGAGTACTAGCGGTACCTACGAGCAGTACTTC.